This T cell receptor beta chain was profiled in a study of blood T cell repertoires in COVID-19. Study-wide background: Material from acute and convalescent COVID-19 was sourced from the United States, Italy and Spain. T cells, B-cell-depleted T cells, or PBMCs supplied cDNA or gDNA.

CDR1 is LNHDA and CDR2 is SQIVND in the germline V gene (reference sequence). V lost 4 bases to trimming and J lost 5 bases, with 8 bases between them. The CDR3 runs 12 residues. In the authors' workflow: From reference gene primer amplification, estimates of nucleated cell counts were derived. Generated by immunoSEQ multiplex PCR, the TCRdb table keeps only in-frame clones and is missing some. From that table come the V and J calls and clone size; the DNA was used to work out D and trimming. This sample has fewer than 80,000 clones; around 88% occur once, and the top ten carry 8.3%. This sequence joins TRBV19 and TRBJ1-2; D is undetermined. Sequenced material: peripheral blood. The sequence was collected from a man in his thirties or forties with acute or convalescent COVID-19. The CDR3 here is CASSTERYGYTF. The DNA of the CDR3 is TGTGCCAGTAGTACGGAGCGGTATGGCTACACCTTC.